These T cell receptor beta chains were read from a single sample in a study of cytomegalovirus exposure and HLA in healthy donors. TCRdb keeps only in-frame clones here, not all; method: immunoSEQ multiplex PCR. Of 200,000 to 250,000 clones listed, approximately 70% were seen once; the top ten hold 1.8%. Sequenced sample: PBMCs. The receptors derive from a woman aged 30 to 39 in good health and CMV-seronegative. Each CDR3 is given with its conserved first and last residue. D genes are given only for firm matches. Size values are once, few and many counts, or a class for expanded clones, and some rows have none.

TRBJ2-7,TRBV19,NA,TRBD1,CASSIRAGGGSTYEQYF,TGTGCCAGTAGTATAAGGGCAGGGGGCGGTTCGACCTACGAGCAGTACTTC
TRBJ2-1,TRBV9,NA,TRBD1,CASSAGTAAYNEQFF,TGTGCCAGCAGCGCAGGGACAGCAGCCTACAATGAGCAGTTCTTC
TRBJ2-7,TRBV6-4,NA,NA,CASSRLKQPNSYEQYF,TGTGCCAGCAGTAGGCTAAAACAGCCTAACTCCTACGAGCAGTACTTC
TRBJ1-3,TRBV5-1,NA,NA,CASSLSNTGNTIYF,TGCGCCAGCAGCCTGTCTAATACTGGAAACACCATATATTTT
TRBJ2-7,TRBV11-2,NA,NA,CASSPGLSYEQYF,TGTGCCAGCAGCCCGGGACTGAGCTACGAGCAGTACTTC
TRBJ2-1,TRBV5-1,NA,NA,CASSQGTEDNEQFF,TGCGCCAGCAGCCAGGGGACGGAGGACAATGAGCAGTTCTTC
TRBJ1-6,TRBV6-1,few,NA,CATSRDFLDSPLHF,TGTGCCACCTCCCGAGATTTTTTGGATTCACCCCTCCACTTT
TRBJ2-5,TRBV29-1,few,TRBD1,CSVVEQGETQYF,TGCAGCGTCGTCGAACAGGGGGAGACCCAGTACTTC
TRBJ1-3,TRBV5-6,NA,NA,CASRSTGAGNTIYF,TGTGCCAGCAGGTCAACAGGAGCTGGAAACACCATATATTTT
TRBJ2-2,TRBV4-2,few,TRBD2,CASSQVLAGEYTGELFF,TGTGCCAGCAGCCAAGTGCTAGCGGGGGAGTACACCGGGGAGCTGTTTTTT
TRBJ1-5,TRBV6-5,NA,NA,CASREGQLIWPQHF,TGTGCCAGCAGGGAAGGACAGCTTATCTGGCCCCAGCATTTT
TRBJ1-4,TRBV30,NA,NA,CAWSVRVLYNEKLFF,TGTGCCTGGAGTGTACGGGTCCTTTATAATGAAAAACTGTTTTTT
TRBJ1-1,TRBV6-1,NA,NA,CASSHTGLQIESAFF,TGTGCCAGCAGTCATACAGGGTTGCAAATTGAGTCAGCTTTCTTT
TRBJ1-5,TRBV19,NA,TRBD1,CASSLGRSDRVSNQPQHF,TGTGCCAGTAGTTTAGGCCGGTCTGACAGGGTATCCAATCAGCCCCAGCATTTT
TRBJ1-1,TRBV29-1,once,NA,CSVLPSLIAEAFF,TGCAGCGTTCTCCCGTCTTTAATAGCTGAAGCTTTCTTT
TRBJ2-1,TRBV19,NA,TRBD2,CASSLWLAAYNEQFF,TGTGCCAGTAGTTTATGGCTAGCGGCCTACAATGAGCAGTTCTTC
TRBJ2-3,TRBV7-2,once,TRBD1,CASSQGVSSTDTQYF,TGTGCCAGCAGCCAGGGGGTTTCGAGCACAGATACGCAGTATTTT
TRBJ2-5,TRBV5-1,NA,NA,CASSLGPSGGPQETQYF,TGCGCCAGCAGCTTGGGGCCCTCGGGGGGCCCCCAAGAGACCCAGTACTTC
TRBJ2-1,TRBV7-9,NA,NA,CSSSLAFADDYNEQFF,TGTTCCAGCAGCTTAGCTTTTGCAGATGACTACAATGAGCAGTTCTTC
TRBJ1-5,TRBV7-8,NA,NA,CASSLAANQPQHF,TGTGCCAGCAGCTTAGCGGCAAATCAGCCCCAGCATTTT
TRBJ1-1,TRBV7-8,NA,NA,CASSLAVAPRTEAFF,TGTGCCAGCAGCTTAGCGGTGGCCCCTAGGACTGAAGCTTTCTTT
TRBJ1-4,TRBV2,NA,NA,CASKEGGQPNEKLFF,TGTGCCAGCAAAGAGGGGGGGCAACCCAATGAAAAACTGTTTTTT
TRBJ1-5,TRBV12-5,NA,NA,CASGRAGADHSNQPQHF,TGTGCTAGTGGCCGGGCAGGGGCTGACCATAGCAATCAGCCCCAGCATTTT
TRBJ2-5,TRBV11-3,NA,TRBD2,CASSLGLAGVKETQYF,TGTGCCAGCAGCTTAGGACTAGCGGGGGTTAAAGAGACCCAGTACTTC
TRBJ2-7,TRBV5-4,NA,NA,CASYPSGGAHYEQYF,TGTGCCAGCTATCCCAGTGGGGGGGCCCACTACGAGCAGTACTTC
TRBJ1-1,TRBV7-9,few,NA,CASSLLTGLSGTPNTEAFF,TGTGCCAGCAGCTTATTGACGGGTTTATCCGGGACACCGAACACTGAAGCTTTCTTT
TRBJ2-7,TRBV19,NA,NA,CASSIGQGTYEQYF,TGTGCCAGTAGTATCGGGCAGGGGACCTACGAGCAGTACTTC
TRBJ2-7,TRBV28,NA,TRBD1,CASSSIGTGRPYEQYF,TGTGCCAGCAGTTCTATCGGGACAGGACGACCCTACGAGCAGTACTTC
TRBJ2-2,TRBV5-1,NA,NA,CASSLVQGNTGELFF,TGCGCCAGCAGCTTGGTACAGGGGAACACCGGGGAGCTGTTTTTT
TRBJ2-6,TRBV6-1,NA,TRBD1,CASTERGGTGANRANVLTF,TGTGCCAGCACTGAACGGGGCGGGACAGGGGCCAATAGGGCCAACGTCCTGACTTTC
TRBJ2-1,TRBV13,NA,NA,CASSFEGFNEQFF,TGTGCCAGCAGCTTTGAGGGCTTTAATGAGCAGTTCTTC
TRBJ1-2,TRBV29-1,NA,NA,CSVGRGLGYGYTF,TGCAGCGTTGGAAGGGGACTCGGCTATGGCTACACCTTC
TRBJ1-5,TRBV6-5,NA,TRBD1,CASSPTGPLNQPQHF,TGTGCCAGCAGCCCGACAGGGCCGTTGAATCAGCCCCAGCATTTT
TRBJ2-3,TRBV5-1,NA,NA,CASSSDSRVGDTQYF,TGCGCCAGCAGCTCAGACTCGCGCGTTGGAGATACGCAGTATTTT
TRBJ2-5,TRBV4-1,NA,NA,CASSPQGRDQETQYF,TGCGCCAGCAGCCCTCAGGGAAGGGACCAAGAGACCCAGTACTTC
TRBJ1-1,TRBV12-5,NA,NA,CASGLVPGNTEAFF,TGTGCTAGTGGTTTGGTTCCCGGGAACACTGAAGCTTTCTTT
TRBJ1-2,TRBV2,NA,NA,CASGLSGEGGYTF,TGTGCCAGCGGACTTTCTGGGGAGGGTGGCTACACCTTC
TRBJ2-3,TRBV7-8,NA,TRBD1,CASSLAPGGTRYF,TGTGCCAGCAGCTTAGCTCCAGGGGGCACTAGATATTTT
TRBJ1-2,TRBV5-4,NA,NA,CASSLASTGYGYTF,TGTGCCAGCAGCCTCGCAAGCACTGGCTATGGCTACACCTTC
TRBJ2-7,TRBV27,NA,NA,CASSLGTGSYEQYF,TGTGCCAGCAGTTTAGGTACAGGGTCCTACGAGCAGTACTTC
TRBJ2-7,TRBV6-1,NA,NA,CASSELSYEQYF,TGTGCCAGCAGTGAACTATCCTACGAGCAGTACTTC
TRBJ2-7,TRBV21-1,NA,NA,CASSDSFSSYEQYF,TGTGCCAGCAGTGACTCCTTCAGCTCCTACGAGCAGTACTTC
TRBJ1-3,TRBV11-2,NA,NA,CASRYRSGNTIYF,TGTGCCAGCAGGTACAGGAGTGGAAACACCATATATTTT
TRBJ1-5,TRBV5-1,NA,TRBD1,CASSRGTGESNQPQHF,TGCGCCAGCAGCAGAGGGACAGGGGAGAGCAATCAGCCCCAGCATTTT
TRBJ1-2,TRBV29-1,NA,NA,CSVDRVRVSYGYTF,TGCAGCGTTGATAGGGTCAGGGTGAGCTATGGCTACACCTTC
TRBJ1-2,TRBV7-9,once,NA,CSSSLGTALANYGYTF,TGTTCCAGCAGCTTAGGCACAGCCTTAGCTAACTATGGCTACACCTTC
TRBJ2-3,TRBV5-6,NA,NA,CASSLTSTDTQYF,TGTGCCAGCAGCCTAACTAGCACAGATACGCAGTATTTT
TRBJ1-4,TRBV6-6,NA,TRBD1,CASRKTGSNEKLFF,TGTGCCAGCAGAAAGACAGGGTCGAATGAAAAACTGTTTTTT
TRBJ1-5,TRBV7-9,NA,NA,CASSLGGGWNQPQHF,TGTGCCAGCAGCTTAGGGGGGGGATGGAATCAGCCCCAGCATTTT
TRBJ1-2,TRBV30,NA,NA,CAWSVGANYGYTF,TGTGCCTGGAGTGTAGGAGCTAACTATGGCTACACCTTC
TRBJ1-4,TRBV30,NA,NA,CAWSGVSAEKLFF,TGTGCCTGGAGTGGGGTAAGCGCTGAAAAACTGTTTTTT
TRBJ2-1,TRBV11-2,NA,NA,CASSFLLARDEQFF,TGTGCCAGCAGCTTTTTATTAGCCCGGGATGAGCAGTTCTTC
TRBJ2-1,TRBV5-1,NA,TRBD1,CASSLARGQGWDEQFF,TGCGCCAGCAGCTTGGCCCGGGGACAGGGGTGGGATGAGCAGTTCTTC